These 21 T cell receptor beta chains came from one sample sequenced in a study of blood T cell repertoires in COVID-19. Sequenced by immunoSEQ multiplex PCR; TCRdb stores in-frame clones only, minus some. The table includes 65,000 to 90,000 clones, 88% detected once. What was sequenced was peripheral blood. The receptors here all came from a human donor in a cohort sampled during active COVID-19.

The chain carries TRBV11-2 and TRBJ1-4; 12 nucleotides match TRBD1. CDR3 length equals 18 residues. CDR1 and CDR2 (germline): SGHAT, FQNNGV. V lost 4 bases to trimming and J lost 0 bases; unmatched junction nucleotides: 6. The CDR3 spells CASSSGGTGGTTNEKLFF. In DNA, the CDR3 is TGTGCCAGCAGCTCAGGGGGGACAGGGGGCACAACTAATGAAAAACTGTTTTTT.

The chain joins TRBV7-2 to TRBJ2-2; D is possibly TRBD2 (6 bases). CDR1 and CDR2 (germline): SGHTA, FQGNSA. V was pared by 8 bases and J by 7 bases, with 17 bases between. CDR3 length: 14 amino acids. The CDR3 DNA reads as TGTGCCAGCGCCGGGAGACCTTCGAGCGGGGAGCTGTTTTTT. Its protein is CASAGRPSSGELFF.

DNA for the CDR3: TGTGCCCAAGGGGGGGGGCTCCAAGAGACCCAGTACTTC. The encoded protein is CAQGGGLQETQYF. The chain joins TRBV30 to TRBJ2-5; a weak D match, TRBD2 (7 bases). Trimming took 8 bases from V and 1 from J, leaving 14 bases between them. CDR1 is GTSNPN, CDR2 SVGIG, per germline (reference sequence). There are 13 residues in the CDR3.

This clone was detected once. V is TRBV19 and J is TRBJ2-4; D perhaps matches TRBD2 (5 bases). The germline V gene encodes CDR1 LNHDA and CDR2 SQIVND (reference sequence). Trimming removed 6 bases from V and 2 bases from J, with 20 bases in between. This CDR3 contains 17 residues. The DNA for the CDR3 is TGTGCCAGTAGCCAGCGGAAGGAGGCGAGGACCAAAAACATTCAGTACTTC. It translates to CASSQRKEARTKNIQYF.

The rearrangement uses TRBV19 and TRBJ2-1, with 7 bases fitting TRBD2. The CDR3 sequence is 15 residues long. Trimming took 3 bases from V and 6 from J; bases not matched to a gene: 8. Germline V gives CDR1 LNHDA, CDR2 SQIVND (reference sequence). The CDR3 reads CASSIRGREGNEQFF. The CDR3, as DNA: TGTGCCAGTAGTATTAGGGGCAGGGAGGGCAATGAGCAGTTCTTC. Based on the CDR3 plus reference TRBV19 and TRBJ2-1, the full variable domain is DGGITQSPKYLFRKEGQNVTLSCEQNLNHDAMYWYRQDPGQGLRLIYYSQIVNDFQKGDIAEGYSVSREKKESFPLTVTSAQKNPTAFYLCASSIRGREGNEQFFGPGTRLTVL.

This chain's CDR3 is CASSGDRENYNSPLHF. Here the CDR3 DNA reads TGCGCCAGCAGCGGTGACAGGGAGAACTATAATTCACCCCTCCACTTT. V is TRBV5-1 and J is TRBJ1-6, with 7 nucleotides matching TRBD1. The CDR3 runs to 16 residues. Germline V lookup: CDR1 SGHRS, CDR2 YFSETQ. V lost 4 bases, J lost 3 bases, and 7 bases stayed unmatched.

V is TRBV6-5 and J is TRBJ1-1; D is unresolved. Germline V gene sequence: CDR1 MNHEY, CDR2 SVGAGI. CDR3 size: 11 residues. Trimming left V 6 bases short and J 11 bases short, with 13 bases between. CDR3 protein: CASRRGTFAFF. Here the CDR3 DNA reads TGTGCCAGCAGAAGAGGAACGTTCGCTTTCTTT.

J is TRBJ1-2 and V is TRBV19, with 10 positions matching TRBD1. V shed 4 bases, J shed 12 bases, and the junction held 5 bases outside the gene matches. This CDR3 is built from 12 residues. Germline CDR1 LNHDA, CDR2 SQIVND (reference sequence). Written as DNA, the CDR3 is TGTGCCAGTAGTACCAGACAGGGGGCAAACACCTTC. Translated, it gives CASSTRQGANTF.

The rearrangement joins TRBV15 to TRBJ1-2; D may be TRBD1 (5 bases). The CDR3 covers 14 residues. Trimming took off 8 bases at V and 6 bases at J, with 19 bases between the two ends. Germline V gene sequence: CDR1 LNHNV, CDR2 YYDKDF (reference sequence). The chain's CDR3 is CATVSNRGLHGYTF. CDR3 nucleotides: TGTGCCACCGTTTCCAATAGGGGACTTCATGGCTACACCTTC.

This chain links TRBV28 with TRBJ2-3, with D unresolved. V lost 6 bases and J lost 2, with 3 bases in between. Germline-derived CDR1 and CDR2 are MDHEN and SYDVKM. CDR3 length: 11 residues. CDR3 protein: CASSFTDTQYF. The CDR3 nucleotides read TGTGCCAGCAGCTTCACAGATACGCAGTATTTT.

The gene calls are TRBV4-3 and TRBJ1-2; 10 nucleotides align to TRBD1. Germline loops: CDR1 LGHNA, CDR2 YSLEER. The V and J ends lost 1 base and 8 bases, in that order; junction bases with no gene match: 4. The CDR3 extends over 14 amino acids. The CDR3, as DNA: TGCGCCAGCAGCCAAGGACAGGGGGCGGGCGGCTACACCTTC. This codes for CASSQGQGAGGYTF.

J is TRBJ1-4 and V is TRBV11-2, with a tentative D call TRBD1 (6 bases). Germline CDR1 is SGHAT and CDR2 is FQNNGV. V was shortened by 6 bases and J by 1 base, with 15 bases between the two germline ends. The CDR3 covers 16 residues. The CDR3 nucleotides read TGTGCCAGCAGTACAGGGCCAGGACAAACTAATGAAAAACTGTTTTTT. Encoded protein: CASSTGPGQTNEKLFF.

This chain links TRBV18 with TRBJ2-2, with D maybe TRBD1 (6 bases). CDR1 and CDR2 (germline): KGHSH, LQKENI. Trimming shortened V by 2 bases and J by 3 bases, and 13 bases separated the two germline ends. The CDR3 is made up of 16 amino acids. The CDR3 region has the DNA TGTGCCAGCTCACCAGGGCAGGGGTCGGACACCGGGGAGCTGTTTTTT. It yields the protein CASSPGQGSDTGELFF.

V is TRBV25-1 and J is TRBJ1-1; D unresolved. Trimming removed 4 bases at V and 4 bases at J, with 13 bases between. This CDR3 contains 14 residues. Germline CDR1 reads MGHDK; CDR2 reads SYGVNS. CDR3 bases: TGTGCCAGCAGTGTTTCAAAGCCCCTCACTGAAGCTTTCTTT. This encodes CASSVSKPLTEAFF.

The V and J genes are TRBV7-2 and TRBJ1-5; D is unclear. CDR3 length: 12 amino acids. With 1 base removed from V and 7 bases from J, the gap between germline ends came to 5 bases. The germline gives CDR1 SGHTA, CDR2 FQGNSA. DNA for the CDR3: TGTGCCAGCAGCTTAGTGGGCCAGCCCCAGCATTTT. It is translated as CASSLVGQPQHF.

The DNA for the CDR3 is TGCGCCAGCAGCGGGACTAGCGGACCGAGCTCCTACAATGAGCAGTTCTTC. As protein: CASSGTSGPSSYNEQFF. This sequence joins TRBV10-1 and TRBJ2-1, with 11 bases that match TRBD2. The CDR3 contains 17 residues. The J segment lost 0 bases and the V segment lost 6 bases, leaving 7 bases of the junction unmatched. In germline, CDR1 is WNHNN, CDR2 SYGVQD (reference sequence).

The rearrangement uses TRBV2 and TRBJ2-7; a weak D match, TRBD2 (5 bases). V was trimmed by 0 bases and J by 5 bases, leaving 5 bases between them. The CDR3 contains 12 residues. Per germline, CDR1 SNHLY and CDR2 FYNNEI. The CDR3 protein is CASSEARDEQYF. CDR3 sequence (DNA): TGTGCCAGCAGTGAAGCGAGGGACGAGCAGTACTTC.

The CDR3 DNA reads as TGTGCCAGCAGCTTGGGCGGGGGAGCAGGGACCGGGGAGCTGTTTTTT. It yields the protein CASSLGGGAGTGELFF. J is TRBJ2-2 and V is TRBV7-2; 7 bases match TRBD2. V dropped 3 bases and J dropped 5; count of bases not matched to a gene: 9. Germline V gives CDR1 SGHTA, CDR2 FQGNSA. The CDR3 consists of 16 residues.

This chain links TRBV7-9 with TRBJ2-7, with unresolved D. This CDR3 comprises 12 residues. Germline lookup yields CDR1 SEHNR and CDR2 FQNEAQ (reference sequence). Trimming took 5 bases from V and 7 from J, leaving 12 bases between them. The CDR3 loop is CASSPWRQEQYF. The DNA for the CDR3 is TGTGCCAGCAGCCCTTGGCGACAAGAGCAGTACTTC.

The gene calls are TRBV4-3 and TRBJ1-3; possibly TRBD1 for D (6 bases). This CDR3 region has 17 residues. CDR1 is LGHNA and CDR2 is YSLEER in the germline V gene. V lost 3 bases, J lost 4 bases, and 19 bases lay in between. The CDR3 loop is CASSQGFRTGPGNTIYF. In DNA, the CDR3 is TGCGCCAGCAGCCAGGGTTTTCGCACAGGGCCCGGAAACACCATATATTTT.

V is TRBV28 and J is TRBJ1-4, with 7 bases fitting TRBD1. The CDR3 has 15 amino acids. In germline, CDR1 is MDHEN, CDR2 SYDVKM. Trimming cost V 2 bases and J 8 bases; bases outside gene matches: 8. CDR3 sequence (DNA): TGTGCCAGCAGTTTACCTGTCGGGACAGTGGAAAAACTGTTTTTT. Its translation is CASSLPVGTVEKLFF.